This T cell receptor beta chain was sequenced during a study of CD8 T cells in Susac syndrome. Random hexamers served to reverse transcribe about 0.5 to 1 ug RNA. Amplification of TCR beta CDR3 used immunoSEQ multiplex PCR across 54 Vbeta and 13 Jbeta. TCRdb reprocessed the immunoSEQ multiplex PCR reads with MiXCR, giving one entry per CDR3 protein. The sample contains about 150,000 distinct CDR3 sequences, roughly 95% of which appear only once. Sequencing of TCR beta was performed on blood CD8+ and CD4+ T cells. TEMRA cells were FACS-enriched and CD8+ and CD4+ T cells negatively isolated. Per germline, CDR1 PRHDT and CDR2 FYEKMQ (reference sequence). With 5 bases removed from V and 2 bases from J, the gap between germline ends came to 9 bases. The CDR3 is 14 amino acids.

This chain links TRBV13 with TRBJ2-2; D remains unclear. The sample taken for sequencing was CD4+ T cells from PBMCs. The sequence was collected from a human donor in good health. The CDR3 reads CASSNLVNTGELFF. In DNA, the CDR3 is TGTGCCAGCAGCAATTTGGTAAACACCGGGGAGCTGTTTTTT. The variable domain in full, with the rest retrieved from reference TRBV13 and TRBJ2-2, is AAGVIQSPRHLIKEKRETATLKCYPIPRHDTVYWYQQGPGQDPQFLISFYEKMQSDKGSIPDRFSAQQFSDYHSELNMSSLELGDSALYFCASSNLVNTGELFFGEGSRLTVL.